Each of the 32 T cell receptor beta chains below was sequenced from the same sample in a study of OX40 agonist ivuxolimab in advanced cancers. The library was prepared using the immunoSEQ multiplex PCR assay. As stored in TCRdb, this immuneACCESS dataset retains in-frame rearrangements with V and J assigned. A fraction of the clones does not appear; measured against another copy, unresolved V genes explain less than half of the discrepancy, and the remainder lacks a known reason. A total of over 35,000 clones appear in this sample, 85% of them only once. The ten largest clones capture roughly 16% of the sample. The input for sequencing was CD4+ or CD8+ T cells sorted from blood, taken in a trial of the OX40 agonist ivuxolimab. Every receptor here comes from an adult with an advanced solid tumor such as melanoma, head and neck, liver or kidney cancer.

V and J are TRBV7-2 and TRBJ1-4; TRBD1 might be the D (6 bases). CDR3 length: 15 amino acids. From germline, CDR1 is SGHTA and CDR2 FQGNSA. Between the trimmed V and J ends, which lost 5 bases and 7 bases, there was a span of 17 bases. CDR3 region: CASSLEDSSGEKLFF. The CDR3, as DNA: TGTGCCAGCAGCCTAGAGGACAGTAGCGGTGAAAAACTGTTTTTT.

Remarks on this clone: Germline and junction disagree at one end, which may indicate a read error. This chain joins TRBV6-5 and TRBJ2-1; D not resolved. This CDR3 spans 13 amino acids. Germline CDR1 is MNHEY and CDR2 is SVGAGI. CDR3 bases: TGTGCCAGCAGTTTGCGGCCCTACGATGAGCAGTTCTTC. Protein: CASSLRPYDEQFF.

The rearrangement links TRBV5-4 to TRBJ2-5; 8 nucleotides agree with TRBD2. Losses at the gene ends were 5 bases for V and 6 bases for J; bases not matched to a gene: 6. Germline CDR1 reads SGHNT; CDR2 reads YYREEE (reference sequence). The length of the CDR3 is 13 residues. The chain's CDR3 is CASRSSGWKTQYF. CDR3 DNA sequence: TGTGCCAGCAGGTCTAGCGGGTGGAAGACCCAGTACTTC.

The chain uses TRBV4-1 and TRBJ2-7, with D possibly matching TRBD1 (5 bases). The germline V and J ends were trimmed by 0 bases and 2 bases, with 11 bases remaining between them. CDR3 length: 15 residues. Looked up from germline, CDR1 is MGHRA and CDR2 is YSYEKL. The CDR3: CASSQELQVPYEQYF. CDR3 DNA sequence: TGCGCCAGCAGCCAAGAATTACAGGTCCCCTACGAGCAGTACTTC.

CDR3 protein: CASNSGTGTGYTF. CDR3 sequence (DNA): TGTGCCAGCAACTCCGGGACAGGGACCGGCTACACCTTC. The J gene is TRBJ1-2, the V gene TRBV6-5; 9 nucleotides agree with TRBD1. Trimming at V came to 7 bases and at J to 8 bases, leaving 8 bases not matched to a gene. CDR1 MNHEY and CDR2 SVGAGI come from the germline V gene. This CDR3 contains 13 residues.

This chain connects TRBV7-9 to TRBJ2-5, with TRBD1 matching over 7 bases. The CDR3 is 13 amino acids. Losses at the gene ends were 8 bases for V and 4 bases for J; bases not matched to a gene: 7. Germline V CDR1 and CDR2: SEHNR, FQNEAQ (reference sequence). Here the CDR3 reads CASGTGAGETQYF. As DNA, the CDR3 is TGTGCCAGCGGAACAGGGGCTGGAGAGACCCAGTACTTC.

This rearrangement joins TRBV7-9 to TRBJ1-1; D gene ambiguous. Germline CDR1 and CDR2: SEHNR and FQNEAQ (reference sequence). Trimming pared 3 bases from V and 5 bases from J, leaving 10 bases between. This CDR3 is 13 amino acids long. DNA of the CDR3: TGTGCCAGCAGCTTCCGCGGGGAAACTGAAGCTTTCTTT. This gives the protein CASSFRGETEAFF.

This clone was observed a handful of times. V and J are TRBV6-4 and TRBJ1-1, with D unresolved. The V end was cut by 3 bases, the J end by 0 bases, with 5 bases between. The germline gives CDR1 MRHNA, CDR2 SNTAGT. The CDR3 has 13 amino acids. The CDR3 protein is CASSDKVNTEAFF. In nucleotides, the CDR3 is TGTGCCAGCAGTGATAAGGTGAACACTGAAGCTTTCTTT.

The J gene is TRBJ1-1, the V gene TRBV5-6; D unresolved. The CDR3 loop spans 13 amino acids. The germline V and J ends were trimmed by 3 bases and 0 bases, with 6 bases remaining between them. Germline V lookup: CDR1 SGHDT, CDR2 YYEEEE. The CDR3, as DNA: TGTGCCAGCAGCTGGTTACTGAACACTGAAGCTTTCTTT. Protein product: CASSWLLNTEAFF.

The chain uses TRBV13 and TRBJ2-7; tentative D call: TRBD2 (6 bases). CDR3 size: 14 residues. Germline CDR1 and CDR2: PRHDT and FYEKMQ (reference sequence). V was trimmed by 3 bases and J by 2 bases, leaving 11 bases between them. CDR3 sequence reads: CASSLGTGAYEQYF. The CDR3 coding sequence is TGTGCCAGCAGCTTGGGGACGGGAGCCTACGAGCAGTACTTC.

The chain employs TRBV7-6 and TRBJ1-3, with a possible D match to TRBD1 (5 bases). Germline assignment: CDR1 SGHVS and CDR2 FNYEAQ. The ends were cut back, 2 bases at V and 8 bases at J, with 22 bases in the middle. The CDR3 is 17 amino acids. CDR3 in DNA: TGTGCCAGCAGCTTATCCCCCCGCAGGGACGCCGGACACACCATATATTTT. This sequence encodes CASSLSPRRDAGHTIYF.

The chain combines TRBV7-6 with TRBJ2-1, with D unresolved. In germline, CDR1 is SGHVS, CDR2 FNYEAQ. CDR3 length: 15 residues. V lost 4 bases to trimming and J lost 0 bases, with 10 bases between them. The DNA of the CDR3 is TGTGCCAGCAGCTCGCCCGAGAGCTCCTACAATGAGCAGTTCTTC. Translation: CASSSPESSYNEQFF.

V is TRBV2 and J is TRBJ2-3; D uncertain. Between the trimmed V and J ends, which lost 3 bases and 7 bases, there was a span of 2 bases. CDR3 size: 10 residues. Germline assignment: CDR1 SNHLY and CDR2 FYNNEI. CDR3 in amino acids: CASSEHTQYF. The CDR3 DNA follows: TGTGCCAGCAGTGAGCATACGCAGTATTTT.

The chain is built from TRBV5-5 and TRBJ2-1; unclear D gene. Germline loops: CDR1 SGHKS, CDR2 YYEKEE (reference sequence). CDR3 length: 15 amino acids. Trimming stripped 2 bases from V and 0 bases from J, with 9 bases between. In DNA, the CDR3 is TGTGCCAGCAGCTTACGACTTAGCTCCTACAATGAGCAGTTCTTC. Its protein product is CASSLRLSSYNEQFF.

The J gene is TRBJ2-1, the V gene TRBV27; 10 bases agree with TRBD2. V trimming: 3 bases; J trimming: 9 bases; junction bases outside the gene matches: 8. This CDR3 has 15 residues. Germline V CDR1 and CDR2: MNHEY, SMNVEV (reference sequence). This chain's CDR3 is CASSFLAGVWSEQFF. The CDR3, as DNA: TGTGCCAGCAGTTTCCTAGCGGGAGTTTGGAGTGAGCAGTTCTTC.

The chain employs TRBV2 and TRBJ2-5; no definite D call. V lost 1 base and J lost 1, with 10 bases in between. Germline V lookup: CDR1 SNHLY, CDR2 FYNNEI. The CDR3 is made up of 15 amino acids. The CDR3 sequence is CASSEGPGVQETQYF. The CDR3 DNA sequence: TGTGCCAGCAGTGAAGGTCCAGGAGTCCAAGAGACCCAGTACTTC. Combining the CDR3 with reference TRBV2 and TRBJ2-5 gives the whole variable domain EPEVTQTPSHQVTQMGQEVILRCVPISNHLYFYWYRQILGQKVEFLVSFYNNEISEKSEIFDDQFSVERPDGSNFTLKIRSTKLEDSAMYFCASSEGPGVQETQYFGPGTRLLVL.

The chain couples TRBV19 to TRBJ1-2, with 10 bases aligning to TRBD1. J gave up 3 bases and V 4 bases, and 14 bases lay outside the gene matches. Germline values: CDR1 LNHDA, CDR2 SQIVND (reference sequence). The CDR3 spans 18 residues. The CDR3 loop is CASSKGQGPIIQDYGYTF. DNA of the CDR3: TGTGCCAGTAGTAAGGGACAGGGGCCAATCATTCAAGACTATGGCTACACCTTC. Based on the CDR3 plus reference TRBV19 and TRBJ1-2, the full variable domain is DGGITQSPKYLFRKEGQNVTLSCEQNLNHDAMYWYRQDPGQGLRLIYYSQIVNDFQKGDIAEGYSVSREKKESFPLTVTSAQKNPTAFYLCASSKGQGPIIQDYGYTFGSGTRLTVV.

The chain links TRBV7-2 to TRBJ2-7; no clear D. V was clipped by 2 bases and J by 7 bases, with 24 bases between them. Germline CDR1 and CDR2: SGHTA and FQGNSA. The CDR3 covers 17 residues. CDR3 coding DNA: TGTGCCAGCAGCTTATCCCCTGCCCGCGGTCAGTCTTTGGAGCAGTACTTC. Translated: CASSLSPARGQSLEQYF. Looking up the rest from reference TRBV7-2 and TRBJ2-7 gives the full variable domain: GAGVSQSPSNKVTEKGKDVELRCDPISGHTALYWYRQSLGQGLEFLIYFQGNSAPDKSGLPSDRFSAERTGGSVSTLTIQRTQQEDSAVYLCASSLSPARGQSLEQYFGPGTRLTVT.

V and J are TRBV5-1 and TRBJ2-7; 8 nucleotides agree with TRBD2. V lost 0 bases and J lost 0; bases outside the gene matches: 5. Germline assignment: CDR1 SGHRS and CDR2 YFSETQ. The CDR3 is 16 residues long. CDR3 sequence reads: CASSLASSGSSYEQYF. DNA for the CDR3: TGCGCCAGCAGCTTGGCATCGAGCGGGAGCTCCTACGAGCAGTACTTC.

The genes are TRBV6-5 and TRBJ2-1, with TRBD2 as a possible D gene (6 bases). This CDR3 spans 15 amino acids. The germline V and J ends were trimmed by 0 bases and 5 bases, with 11 bases remaining between them. CDR1 and CDR2 (germline): MNHEY, SVGAGI. The CDR3 loop is CASSYSRTTNNEQFF. The DNA of the CDR3 is TGTGCCAGCAGTTACTCGCGGACTACCAACAATGAGCAGTTCTTC.

The gene calls are TRBV13 and TRBJ2-7; TRBD2 is a possible D gene (5 bases). Germline CDR1 reads PRHDT; CDR2 reads FYEKMQ (reference sequence). The length of the CDR3 is 15 residues. The V end was cut by 1 base, the J end by 1 base, with 11 bases between. The CDR3 region has the DNA TGTGCCAGCAGCTTAGAAGAGGGTCTGTCCTACGAGCAGTACTTC. Encoded protein: CASSLEEGLSYEQYF.

Comments on this clone: Other DNA sequences from this sample encode an identical CDR3 as well. The chain is built from TRBV9 and TRBJ2-7, with TRBD1 identical over 7 bases. After removal of 5 bases from V and 6 bases from J, the junction contained 11 bases not matched to a gene. Germline CDR1 SGDLS, CDR2 YYNGEE. The CDR3 has 14 residues. The CDR3 sequence: CASSEHPTGREQYF. The CDR3 DNA reads TGTGCCAGCAGTGAACACCCGACAGGGCGCGAGCAGTACTTC.

Turning to this clone: This specimen includes other DNA sequences encoding the same CDR3. The rearrangement uses TRBV27 and TRBJ2-7, with D perhaps assigned TRBD1 or TRBD2 (5 bases each). Germline values: CDR1 MNHEY, CDR2 SMNVEV (reference sequence). V dropped 2 bases and J dropped 4 bases, with 15 bases sitting between them. The length of the CDR3 is 15 residues. Here the CDR3 DNA reads TGTGCCAGCAGTTTAACCGGGACGAGCCGTTACGAGCAGTACTTC. Translation gives CASSLTGTSRYEQYF.

This clone was seen just once. V gene TRBV4-3 combines with J gene TRBJ2-7; D possibly corresponds to TRBD2 (6 bases). Trimming stripped 3 bases from V and 0 bases from J, with 12 bases between. Germline CDR1 reads LGHNA; CDR2 reads YSLEER. CDR3 length: 15 amino acids. DNA of the CDR3: TGCGCCAGCAGCCAGGACATGGGGGGCTCCTACGAGCAGTACTTC. As protein: CASSQDMGGSYEQYF.

The chain recombines TRBV6-5 with TRBJ2-2; TRBD1 might be the D (5 bases). This CDR3 contains 14 residues. The ends were cut back, 2 bases at V and 2 bases at J, with 6 bases in the middle. The germline V gene encodes CDR1 MNHEY and CDR2 SVGAGI. The CDR3 region is CASSYGANTGELFF. DNA for the CDR3: TGTGCCAGCAGTTACGGGGCTAACACCGGGGAGCTGTTTTTT.

V usage is TRBV10-2 and J usage is TRBJ1-1; tentative D call: TRBD1 (5 bases). Germline CDR1 is WSHSY and CDR2 is SAAADI. The CDR3 consists of 16 residues. Trimming shortened V by 5 bases and J by 5 bases, and 21 bases separated the two germline ends. The CDR3 reads CASSPQTIQGWTEAFF. CDR3 nucleotides: TGCGCCAGCAGTCCTCAGACGATTCAGGGATGGACTGAAGCTTTCTTT.

This clone was seen just once. The CDR3 loop reads CASRGPSSYNEQFF. CDR3 nucleotide sequence: TGTGCCAGCAGGGGGCCCTCCTCCTACAATGAGCAGTTCTTC. The rearrangement joins TRBV6-5 to TRBJ2-1; possibly TRBD1 for D (5 bases). The V gene lost 6 bases and the J gene lost 0 bases, with 9 bases spanning the gap. Per germline, CDR1 MNHEY and CDR2 SVGAGI. CDR3 length: 14 amino acids.

This chain joins TRBV4-1 and TRBJ1-2; no clear D gene. CDR3 length equals 14 residues. V gave up 0 bases and J gave up 4 bases, with 9 bases separating them. Germline lookup yields CDR1 MGHRA and CDR2 YSYEKL. The CDR3 region is CASSQEAGGYGYTF. The DNA for the CDR3 is TGCGCCAGCAGCCAAGAAGCGGGAGGCTATGGCTACACCTTC.

The rearrangement links TRBV10-3 to TRBJ1-2, with D maybe TRBD1 (6 bases). V lost 4 bases and J lost 2, with 11 bases in between. The CDR3 length is 14 residues. Germline V lookup: CDR1 ENHRY, CDR2 SYGVKD. In DNA form, the CDR3 reads TGTGCCATCAGTGTACAGGGCACCAACTATGGCTACACCTTC. It yields the protein CAISVQGTNYGYTF.

The rearrangement joins TRBV7-2 to TRBJ2-5; no clear D. The CDR3 is made up of 15 amino acids. The germline CDR1 and CDR2 sequences are SGHTA and FQGNSA. V lost 1 base and J lost 1, with 10 bases in between. The CDR3 loop is CASSLVEALQETQYF. In DNA form, the CDR3 reads TGTGCCAGCAGCTTAGTAGAGGCGCTCCAAGAGACCCAGTACTTC.

The CDR3 spells CASSPVAYEQYF. CDR3 sequence (DNA): TGTGCCAGCAGCCCAGTAGCATACGAGCAGTACTTC. The chain has TRBV11-2 and TRBJ2-7; no clear D. The V end was cut by 5 bases, the J end by 4 bases, with 9 bases between. Germline assignment: CDR1 SGHAT and CDR2 FQNNGV. The CDR3 has 12 residues.

The chain combines TRBV9 with TRBJ2-2; TRBD2 is a possible D gene (7 bases). The CDR3 has 16 residues. With 3 bases removed from V and 4 bases from J, the gap between germline ends came to 16 bases. Germline V gene sequence: CDR1 SGDLS, CDR2 YYNGEE. CDR3 sequence (DNA): TGTGCCAGCAGCGAGGGGGGGGAACTGACCACCGGGGAGCTGTTTTTT. This sequence encodes CASSEGGELTTGELFF.